This TCR beta chain was recorded in a study of blood T cells in healthy people across ages. With a J-beta primer mix and a sample-barcoded 5' primer, a second PCR ran about 7 to 12 cycles. The study obtained at least 3 million CDR3-containing paired-end reads from every sample. TCRdb reprocessed the 5' RACE reads with MiXCR, giving one entry per CDR3 protein. Of around 850,000 distinct CDR3 sequences listed, roughly 40% are singletons. This clonotype was counted a few times. Each donor was a healthy Caucasian individual from Russia, aged 6 to 90. Donors each provided around 9 milliliters of peripheral blood. The sequenced sample consisted of blood. This clonotype was obtained from a man between 18 and 35 years old in good health.

CDR3 in DNA: TGTGCCAGCAGCCAAAGACAGGGGCAGGGTGAGCAGTTCTTC. Translating gives CASSQRQGQGEQFF. The V call is TRBV14, the J call TRBJ2-1, with TRBD1 matching 8 bases. The J segment lost 9 bases and the V segment lost 2 bases, leaving 6 bases of the junction unmatched. The CDR3 contains 14 residues. Per germline, CDR1 SGHDN and CDR2 FVKESK.